What follows describes a single T cell receptor (beta chain). Antigen unknown. This same CDR3 is encoded by further DNA sequences in the sample. The data are from a study of cytomegalovirus exposure and HLA in healthy donors. The wider study: Per a later analysis, the 550 to 850 first-cohort and 120 or so validation repertoires shared one platform.

Findings of the study overall: Cytomegalovirus status was reportedly diagnosed by the classifier with high sensitivity and specificity. Clusters of TCRs from the first cohort tended to co-occur in the 120 validation repertoires (as a later analysis found). Whilst most TCR sequences proved rare, a subset of public TCRs occurred across many donors.

CDR1 and CDR2 (germline): LNHDA, SQIVND (reference sequence). Trimming took off 5 bases at V and 2 bases at J, with 12 bases between the two ends. The CDR3 consists of 14 residues. Clones were sequenced by immunoSEQ multiplex PCR, and TCRdb holds only the in-frame ones, with some missing. The sample includes approximately 99,000 clones, over 75% seen only once; the top ten take 3% to 3.5%. The TCR was taken from a woman aged 18-29 years in good health and CMV-seronegative. The V gene is TRBV19, the J gene TRBJ1-2; a possible D gene is TRBD1 (6 bases). The sequencing sample was made of PBMCs. For the CDR3, the DNA is TGTGCCAGTAGTCCCGGGCAGGGGAACTATGGCTACACCTTC. Its translation: CASSPGQGNYGYTF.